This TCR beta chain comes out of a study of blood T cell repertoires in COVID-19. V dropped 1 base and J dropped 1; count of bases not matched to a gene: 10. CDR3 length: 19 amino acids. Germline CDR1 and CDR2: LGHNA and YNFKEQ. Libraries were prepared by immunoSEQ multiplex PCR; TCRdb keeps only in-frame clonotypes and omits some of them. The sample gives some 500,000 clones, 70% to 90% of which show up once; 1.5% to 2% is in the top ten. The chain carries TRBV4-2 and TRBJ2-1, with 10 bases aligning to TRBD2. The TCR originated in a woman in her thirties or forties who had recovered from COVID-19. Sequenced: PBMCs or T cells enriched from blood (not recorded which). DNA of the CDR3: TGTGCCAGCAGCCAAGTGGCCCTAGCGGGAGATGTGTCCTACAATGAGCAGTTCTTC. Amino acid sequence: CASSQVALAGDVSYNEQFF.